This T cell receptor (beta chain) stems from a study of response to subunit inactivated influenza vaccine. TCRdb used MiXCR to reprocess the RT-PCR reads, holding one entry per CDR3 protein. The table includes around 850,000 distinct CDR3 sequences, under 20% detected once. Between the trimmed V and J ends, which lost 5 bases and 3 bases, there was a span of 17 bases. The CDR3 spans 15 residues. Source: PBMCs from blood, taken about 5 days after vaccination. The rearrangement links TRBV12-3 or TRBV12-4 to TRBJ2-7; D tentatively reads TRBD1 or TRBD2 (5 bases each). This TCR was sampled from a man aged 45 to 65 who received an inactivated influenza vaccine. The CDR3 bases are TGTGCCAGCAGTCTTAGGGGTGGGCGGGTCTACGAGCAGTACTTC. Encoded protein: CASSLRGGRVYEQYF.